Detailed here is one TCR beta chain. Its antigen is still unknown. This specimen comes from a study of Graves' ophthalmopathy and Graves' hyperthyroidism. Study conclusions and caveats: A model built from 13 signatures distinguished ophthalmopathy from stable hyperthyroidism with 85% to 90% sensitivity and about 84% specificity.

For donors with ophthalmopathy, the disease showed moderate-to-severe activity, reached CAS ≥3 and NOSPECS ≥4, and had lasted under 3 months. As the template, RNA transcripts were used to amplify TCR beta CDR3 regions. After a first-round RT-PCR with HTBI primers, a second-round multiplex PCR was run. TCRdb passed the multiplex PCR reads through MiXCR, listing each CDR3 protein once. This table has approximately 640,000 distinct CDR3 sequences, about 40% appearing once. Germline V gives CDR1 SQVTM, CDR2 ANQGSEA. The CDR3 is 14 residues long. V lost 1 base and J 7 bases, leaving 16 bases between the germline ends.

This sequence joins TRBV29-1 and TRBJ1-2; tentative D call: TRBD1 (5 bases). Sequencing was performed on peripheral blood. This receptor was taken from an adult man with Graves' ophthalmopathy. The CDR3 sequence: CSVEGGEGPGGYTF. The CDR3 nucleotides read TGCAGCGTTGAAGGGGGCGAGGGCCCCGGTGGCTACACCTTC.